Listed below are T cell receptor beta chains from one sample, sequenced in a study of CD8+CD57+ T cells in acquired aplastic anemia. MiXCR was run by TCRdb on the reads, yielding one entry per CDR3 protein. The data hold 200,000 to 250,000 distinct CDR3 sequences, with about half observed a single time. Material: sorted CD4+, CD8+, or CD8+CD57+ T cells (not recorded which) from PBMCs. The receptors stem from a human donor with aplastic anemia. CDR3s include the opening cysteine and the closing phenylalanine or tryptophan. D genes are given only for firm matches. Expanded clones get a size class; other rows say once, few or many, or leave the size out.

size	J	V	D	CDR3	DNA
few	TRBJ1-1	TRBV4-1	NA	CASSHREGVPSQGAEAFF	TGCGCCAGCAGCCACAGAGAAGGGGTTCCCTCACAAGGGGCTGAAGCTTTCTTT
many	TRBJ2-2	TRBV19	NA	CASSMRAGTGELFF	TGTGCCAGTAGTATGAGGGCTGGCACCGGGGAGCTGTTTTTT
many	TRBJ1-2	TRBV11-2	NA	CASSLEGGTYGYTF	TGTGCCAGCAGCTTAGAAGGCGGGACCTATGGCTACACCTTC
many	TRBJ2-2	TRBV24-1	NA	CATSDPSDTSTGELFF	TGTGCCACCAGTGATCCGTCAGACACCTCCACCGGGGAGCTGTTTTTT
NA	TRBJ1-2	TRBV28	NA	CASTPEGYGYTF	TGTGCCAGCACCCCCGAGGGATATGGCTACACCTTC
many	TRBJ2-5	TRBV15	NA	CATSRGSLGETQYF	TGTGCCACCAGCAGGGGCTCCCTCGGAGAGACCCAGTACTTC
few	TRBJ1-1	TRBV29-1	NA	CSLEAGAEAFF	TGCAGCTTGGAGGCGGGGGCTGAAGCTTTCTTT
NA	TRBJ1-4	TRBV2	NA	CASSEGTVFKKLFF	TGTGCCAGCAGTGAAGGGACAGTTTTTAAAAAACTGTTTTTT
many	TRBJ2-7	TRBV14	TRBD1	CASSRIGTGLYEQYF	TGTGCCAGCAGCCGAATCGGGACAGGCCTCTACGAGCAGTACTTC
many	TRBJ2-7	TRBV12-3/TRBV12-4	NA	CASSLGQTPYEQYF	TGTGCCAGCAGTTTAGGGCAGACCCCCTACGAGCAGTACTTC
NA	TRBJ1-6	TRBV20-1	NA	CSARSESSYNSPLHF	TGCAGTGCCCGTAGCGAAAGCTCCTATAATTCACCCCTCCACTTT
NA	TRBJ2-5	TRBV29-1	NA	CSVEGSNQETQYF	TGCAGCGTTGAAGGGAGTAACCAAGAGACCCAGTACTTC
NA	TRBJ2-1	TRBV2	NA	CASSVRGANGEQFF	TGTGCCAGCAGTGTACGGGGGGCCAACGGGGAGCAGTTCTTC
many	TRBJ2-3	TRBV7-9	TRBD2	CASSISGGETDTQYF	TGTGCCAGCAGCATTAGCGGGGGAGAGACAGATACGCAGTATTTT
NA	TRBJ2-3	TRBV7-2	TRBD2	CASSSTSRADTQYF	TGTGCCAGCAGCTCGACTAGCCGGGCAGATACGCAGTATTTT
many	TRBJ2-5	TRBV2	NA	CASRDQNAETQYF	TGTGCCAGCAGGGATCAAAACGCAGAGACCCAGTACTTC
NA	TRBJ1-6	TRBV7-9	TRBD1	CASTRGTVYNSPLHF	TGCGCCAGCACCCGCGGGACAGTCTATAATTCACCCCTCCACTTT
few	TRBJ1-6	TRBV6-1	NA	CASSLGKGTSSYNSPLHF	TGTGCCAGCTCCCTAGGGAAGGGGACAAGCTCCTATAATTCACCCCTCCACTTT
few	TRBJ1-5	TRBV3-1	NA	CASSQGGRSEEASNQPQHF	TGTGCCAGCAGCCAAGGTGGCAGGTCAGAGGAGGCGAGCAATCAGCCCCAGCATTTT
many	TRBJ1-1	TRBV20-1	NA	CSARSGGSEAFF	TGCAGTGCTAGGTCCGGGGGCTCTGAAGCTTTCTTT
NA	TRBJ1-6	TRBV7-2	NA	CASSFSQNSPLHF	TGTGCCAGCAGCTTCAGTCAGAATTCACCCCTCCACTTT
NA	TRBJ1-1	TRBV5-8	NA	CASSLGGGSSTEAFF	TGTGCCAGCAGCTTGGGAGGGGGAAGTAGCACTGAAGCTTTCTTT
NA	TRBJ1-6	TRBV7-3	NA	CASSLGMRDSPLHF	TGTGCCAGCAGCTTGGGGATGAGGGATTCACCCCTCCACTTT
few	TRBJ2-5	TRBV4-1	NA	CASSQSWGRLQETQYF	TGCGCCAGCAGCCAAAGTTGGGGGCGACTCCAAGAGACCCAGTACTTC
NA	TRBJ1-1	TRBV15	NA	CATSRGTGTYEAFF	TGTGCCACCAGCAGAGGAACAGGGACCTATGAAGCTTTCTTT
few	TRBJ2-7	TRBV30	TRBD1	CAWGRRTGWDYEQYF	TGTGCCTGGGGGCGCAGGACAGGGTGGGACTACGAGCAGTACTTC
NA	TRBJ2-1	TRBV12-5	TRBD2	CASGPSGGAPKQFF	TGTGCTAGTGGCCCTAGCGGGGGGGCCCCGAAGCAGTTCTTC
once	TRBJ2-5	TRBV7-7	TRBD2	CASSRGRTLGETQYF	TGTGCTAGCAGCCGCGGGAGGACCCTTGGTGAGACCCAGTACTTC
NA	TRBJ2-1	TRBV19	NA	CASSMGGSSYNEQFF	TGTGCCAGTAGCATGGGGGGAAGCTCCTACAATGAGCAGTTCTTC
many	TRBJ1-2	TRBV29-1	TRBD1	CSLSGQAANYGYTF	TGCAGCCTTTCGGGACAGGCAGCTAACTATGGCTACACCTTC
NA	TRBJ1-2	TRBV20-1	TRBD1	CSARNPGQRNYGYTF	TGCAGTGCTAGAAACCCGGGACAGAGAAACTATGGCTACACCTTC
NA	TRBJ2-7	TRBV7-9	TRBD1	CASRKTGTGSYEQYF	TGTGCTAGCAGGAAGACCGGGACAGGGTCGTACGAGCAGTACTTC
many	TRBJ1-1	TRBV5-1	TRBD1	CASSLVFAGQGTEAFF	TGCGCCAGCAGCTTGGTCTTCGCCGGACAGGGGACTGAAGCTTTCTTT
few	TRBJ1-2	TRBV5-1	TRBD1	CASSLWGTGQGVRYTF	TGCGCCAGCAGCTTGTGGGGTACAGGACAGGGAGTTCGCTACACCTTC
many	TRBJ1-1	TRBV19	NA	CASSIAETLNTEAFF	TGTGCCAGTAGTATAGCCGAGACATTGAACACTGAAGCTTTCTTT
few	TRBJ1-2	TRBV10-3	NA	CAISQDREDYGYTF	TGTGCCATCAGTCAGGACAGAGAGGACTATGGCTACACCTTC
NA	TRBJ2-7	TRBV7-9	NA	CASSLGWAGGSMGEQYF	TGTGCCAGCAGCTTAGGGTGGGCAGGGGGGTCTATGGGCGAGCAGTACTTC
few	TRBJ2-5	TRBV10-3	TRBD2	CATQDTATPPGGFGVQYF	TGTGCCACCCAGGACACCGCTACACCACCGGGGGGTTTTGGTGTCCAGTACTTC
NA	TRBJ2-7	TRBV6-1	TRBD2	CASSEEGGSPTYEQYF	TGTGCCAGCAGTGAAGAGGGCGGGAGCCCCACCTACGAGCAGTACTTC
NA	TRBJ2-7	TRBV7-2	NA	CASSRRDDRGLYEQYF	TGTGCCAGCAGCCGGAGAGACGACAGGGGACTATACGAGCAGTACTTC
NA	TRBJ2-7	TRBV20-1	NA	CSATLAGVSEQYF	TGCAGTGCAACCCTGGCAGGGGTGAGCGAGCAGTACTTC
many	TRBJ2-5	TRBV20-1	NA	CSASKGKETQYF	TGCAGTGCTAGTAAAGGAAAAGAGACCCAGTACTTC
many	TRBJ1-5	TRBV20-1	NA	CSAREFRVRGNQPQHF	TGCAGTGCTAGAGAATTCAGGGTGAGGGGCAATCAGCCCCAGCATTTT
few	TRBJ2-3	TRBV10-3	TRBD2	CAISDPAGEDTQYF	TGTGCCATCAGTGACCCAGCGGGGGAAGATACGCAGTATTTT
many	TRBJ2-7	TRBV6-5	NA	CASSYSKGRQSYEQYF	TGTGCCAGCAGTTACTCGAAGGGGCGACAGTCGTACGAGCAGTACTTC
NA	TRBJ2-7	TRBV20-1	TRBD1	CSARGQGQGGVEQYF	TGCAGTGCTAGAGGACAGGGACAGGGGGGCGTCGAGCAGTACTTC
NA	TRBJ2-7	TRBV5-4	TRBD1	CASSQVSATGSYEQYF	TGTGCCAGCAGCCAAGTCTCCGCGACAGGGTCCTACGAGCAGTACTTC
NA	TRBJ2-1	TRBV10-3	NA	CAISDRGQSSSYNEQFF	TGTGCCATCAGTGATCGGGGGCAGAGCTCCTCCTACAATGAGCAGTTCTTC
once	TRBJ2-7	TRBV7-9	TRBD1	CASTSNPGQGGVEQYF	TGTGCCAGCACCTCAAACCCGGGACAGGGGGGCGTCGAGCAGTACTTC
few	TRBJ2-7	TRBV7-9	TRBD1	CASSLGGQSYEQYF	TGTGCCAGCAGCTTAGGGGGACAGTCCTACGAGCAGTACTTC
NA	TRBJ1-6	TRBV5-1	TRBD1	CASSQYGTASHSPLHF	TGCGCCAGCAGCCAGTACGGGACAGCGAGTCATTCACCCCTCCACTTT
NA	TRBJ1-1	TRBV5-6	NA	CASSLHSDTGRPGPMNTEAFF	TGTGCCAGCAGCTTACATTCAGATACAGGGAGACCAGGCCCCATGAACACTGAAGCTTTCTTT
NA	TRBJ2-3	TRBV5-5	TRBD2	CASRQLAGGYNEQYF	TGTGCCAGCAGGCAACTAGCGGGAGGCTACAATGAGCAGTATTTT